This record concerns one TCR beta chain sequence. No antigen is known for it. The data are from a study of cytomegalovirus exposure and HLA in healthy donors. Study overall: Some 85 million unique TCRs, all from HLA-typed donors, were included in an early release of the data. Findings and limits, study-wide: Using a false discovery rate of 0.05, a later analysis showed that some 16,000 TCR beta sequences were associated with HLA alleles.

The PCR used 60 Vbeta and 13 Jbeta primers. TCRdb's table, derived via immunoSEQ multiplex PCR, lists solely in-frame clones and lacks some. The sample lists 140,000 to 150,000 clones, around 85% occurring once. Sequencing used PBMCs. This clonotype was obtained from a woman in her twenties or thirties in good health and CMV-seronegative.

CDR3 DNA sequence: TGTGCCAGCAGCTTAGAGGGGCAGGCGAACACTGAAGCTTTCTTT. Translation gives CASSLEGQANTEAFF. The chain carries TRBV7-6 and TRBJ1-1; maybe TRBD1 (5 bases). Germline loops: CDR1 SGHVS, CDR2 FNYEAQ. The CDR3 has 15 amino acids. V was trimmed by 1 base and J by 1 base, leaving 10 bases between them.